What follows are 15 T cell receptor beta chains derived from one specimen sequenced in a study of shared clonotypes between healthy human individuals. Using immunoSEQ multiplex PCR, the repertoire was profiled, and TCRdb retains in-frame clones only, with some absent. This sample has roughly 2,300,000 clones, with around 90% found just once. Sequencing was carried out using naive CD4+ T cells from PBMCs. Described subset: CD45RA+ positively selected. Receptor source: a man aged 18 to 35 in good health. Some clones in this sample may be carry-over from other donors' samples.

This chain connects TRBV10-3 to TRBJ1-5, with D maybe TRBD1 (6 bases). Trimming removed 11 bases from V and 6 bases from J, with 14 bases in between. Germline loops: CDR1 ENHRY, CDR2 SYGVKD. CDR3 length: 12 residues. The CDR3 nucleotides are TGTGCCTCCCGGGGGGCCAGTCAGCCCCAGCATTTT. Protein product: CASRGASQPQHF.

CDR3 in amino acids: CASSLDNTGYGYTF. The CDR3 coding sequence is TGTGCCAGCAGTTTAGATAACACAGGGTACGGCTACACCTTC. The genes are TRBV28 and TRBJ1-2, with D tentatively TRBD1 (6 bases). V lost 2 bases and J 8 bases, leaving 15 bases between the germline ends. Per germline, CDR1 MDHEN and CDR2 SYDVKM. CDR3 length: 14 residues.

The chain combines TRBV4-1 with TRBJ2-5; 9 nucleotides match TRBD1. CDR3 length: 16 residues. V trimming: 0 bases; J trimming: 5 bases; junction bases outside the gene matches: 7. Germline CDR1 reads MGHRA; CDR2 reads YSYEKL. The CDR3 region has the DNA TGCGCCAGCAGCCAAGACCCCGGGACAGGGTTGGAGACCCAGTACTTC. Its translation: CASSQDPGTGLETQYF.

The chain employs TRBV7-2 and TRBJ1-4; D call uncertain. V dropped 2 bases and J dropped 3 bases, with 13 bases sitting between them. The CDR3 is 16 amino acids. Looked up from germline, CDR1 is SGHTA and CDR2 is FQGNSA. CDR3 coding DNA: TGTGCCAGCAGCTTACAATCGGGCGGGGCTAATGAAAAACTGTTTTTT. It encodes CASSLQSGGANEKLFF.

The gene calls are TRBV5-1 and TRBJ2-5, with 7 bases aligning to TRBD2. The V segment lost 2 bases and the J segment 2 bases; nucleotides outside the gene matches: 9. CDR3 length equals 16 residues. Germline CDR1 SGHRS, CDR2 YFSETQ. In DNA, the CDR3 is TGCGCCAGCAGCTTCTACCGCGGGGGAGGGCAAGAGACCCAGTACTTC. Its translation: CASSFYRGGGQETQYF.

As for this clone: Other nucleotide sequences in the sample specify the same CDR3. The rearrangement joins TRBV18 to TRBJ2-7; no clear D. The CDR3 is 14 residues long. The germline V and J ends were trimmed by 3 bases and 0 bases, with 9 bases remaining between them. The germline gives CDR1 KGHSH, CDR2 LQKENI. CDR3 sequence reads: CASSPGSSSYEQYF. The CDR3 coding sequence is TGTGCCAGCTCACCTGGTAGTAGCTCCTACGAGCAGTACTTC. Using reference TRBV18 and TRBJ2-7 for the parts outside the CDR3, the full variable domain is NAGVMQNPRHLVRRRGQEARLRCSPMKGHSHVYWYRQLPEEGLKFMVYLQKENIIDESGMPKERFSAEFPKEGPSILRIQQVVRGDSAAYFCASSPGSSSYEQYFGPGTRLTVT.

To note about this clone: Other DNA sequences in this specimen translate into the identical CDR3. The gene calls are TRBV18 and TRBJ1-5; D is unclear. The CDR3 covers 13 residues. V was shortened by 3 bases and J by 1 base, with 4 bases between the two germline ends. CDR1 is KGHSH and CDR2 is LQKENI in the germline V gene. Here the CDR3 DNA reads TGTGCCAGCTCACCTGACAGCAATCAGCCCCAGCATTTT. This sequence encodes CASSPDSNQPQHF.

This sequence joins TRBV28 and TRBJ1-1; 10 nucleotides match TRBD1. The CDR3 has 15 residues. V shed 5 bases, J shed 7 bases, and the junction held 10 bases outside the gene matches. The germline gives CDR1 MDHEN, CDR2 SYDVKM. CDR3: CASSPAGTGASEAFF. In nucleotides, the CDR3 is TGTGCCAGCAGTCCCGCTGGGACAGGGGCGAGTGAAGCTTTCTTT.

This chain joins TRBV19 and TRBJ2-7; no clear D gene. The CDR3 sequence is 8 residues long. CDR1 is LNHDA, CDR2 SQIVND, per germline (reference sequence). The CDR3: CATSMPPV. The CDR3 DNA reads TGTGCCACTTCTATGCCCCCGGTC.

Of note for this clone: Other nucleotide sequences from this sample produce the same CDR3. The rearrangement joins TRBV28 to TRBJ2-2; D is undetermined. Trimming cost V 6 bases and J 8 bases, with 7 bases left between them. The length of the CDR3 is 11 residues. In germline, CDR1 is MDHEN, CDR2 SYDVKM. The DNA of the CDR3 is TGTGCCAGCAGCTCCACTGGGGAGCTGTTTTTT. This encodes CASSSTGELFF.

The chain uses TRBV30 and TRBJ1-6; D gene uncertain. CDR3 length: 12 amino acids. V was pared by 1 base and J by 8 bases, with 6 bases between. Germline values: CDR1 GTSNPN, CDR2 SVGIG (reference sequence). This chain's CDR3 is CAWSASYSPLHF. In nucleotides, the CDR3 is TGTGCCTGGAGTGCCTCGTATTCACCCCTCCACTTT. Full variable domain (remainder filled in from reference TRBV30 and TRBJ1-6): SQTIHQWPATLVQPVGSPLSLECTVEGTSNPNLYWYRQAAGRGLQLLFYSVGIGQISSEVPQNLSASRPQDRQFILSSKKLLLSDSGFYLCAWSASYSPLHFGNGTRLTVT.

The chain employs TRBV27 and TRBJ1-1; the match to TRBD1 covers 7 bases. The length of the CDR3 is 15 residues. Germline CDR1 is MNHEY and CDR2 is SMNVEV (reference sequence). Trimming cost V 7 bases and J 4 bases; bases outside gene matches: 12. DNA of the CDR3: TGTGCCAGCACCCCCTTGACAGGGCGGGGCACTGAAGCTTTCTTT. It specifies CASTPLTGRGTEAFF.

The chain is built from TRBV28 and TRBJ2-1; D might be TRBD1 (8 bases). Per the germline V gene, CDR1 is MDHEN and CDR2 is SYDVKM. Trimming cost V 4 bases and J 9 bases, with 25 bases left between them. This CDR3 contains 17 residues. CDR3 DNA: TGTGCCAGCAGTTCGGGAGGAACAGGGGGGGCAATAGGTGAGCAGTTCTTC. It is translated as CASSSGGTGGAIGEQFF.

The rearrangement uses TRBV9 and TRBJ2-3; possible D gene TRBD1, 6 bases. Per germline, CDR1 SGDLS and CDR2 YYNGEE. The CDR3 runs to 17 residues. V shed 0 bases and J shed 2 bases, with 16 bases lying between them. CDR3 sequence (DNA): TGTGCCAGCAGCGTAGAGATCAGGGGCTCCCTCACAGATACGCAGTATTTT. This codes for CASSVEIRGSLTDTQYF.

The genes are TRBV2 and TRBJ2-7, with a tentative D call TRBD1 (5 bases). Trimming shortened V by 7 bases and J by 6 bases, and 13 bases separated the two germline ends. Germline loops: CDR1 SNHLY, CDR2 FYNNEI. The CDR3 totals 12 residues. This chain's CDR3 is CASNGRVSEQYF. The CDR3 region has the DNA TGTGCCAGCAATGGCAGGGTGAGCGAGCAGTACTTC.